This T cell receptor beta chain came from a study of beta chain features in type 1 diabetes. Turning to the study itself: The examined sorted cells totaled fewer than 140 million across samples.

Investigators reverse transcribed all isolated RNA, so they sequenced expressed TCRB transcripts. An average near 3.57 million reads came from naive, central memory and regulatory T cell samples. Profiling relied on immunoSEQ multiplex PCR, and the TCRdb table lists in-frame clones only, not all of them. The data contain about 710,000 clones, 11% to 15% of them seen just once; the ten biggest clones take up 0.04%. This clone was observed a handful of times. Its antigen is unknown. General study findings and limits: Among type 1 diabetes patients, VDJ junctions had fewer insertions and more deletions. Shortening of TCRB CDR3s, moderate but significant, appeared in all four CD4+ subsets of Type 1 diabetes patients. Reads derived from cDNA could over-represent cells showing high TCR expression.

This TCR was sampled from a man between 18 and 29 years old with type 1 diabetes. The specimen was naive CD4+ T cells from blood.

The CDR3 sequence is CAWSTDIGNEQFF. Here the CDR3 DNA reads TGTGCCTGGAGTACGGACATTGGGAATGAGCAGTTCTTC. The chain is built from TRBV30 and TRBJ2-1; perhaps TRBD1 as D (5 bases). Germline CDR1 reads GTSNPN; CDR2 reads SVGIG (reference sequence). The V end was cut by 2 bases, the J end by 7 bases, with 12 bases between. The CDR3 runs to 13 residues.